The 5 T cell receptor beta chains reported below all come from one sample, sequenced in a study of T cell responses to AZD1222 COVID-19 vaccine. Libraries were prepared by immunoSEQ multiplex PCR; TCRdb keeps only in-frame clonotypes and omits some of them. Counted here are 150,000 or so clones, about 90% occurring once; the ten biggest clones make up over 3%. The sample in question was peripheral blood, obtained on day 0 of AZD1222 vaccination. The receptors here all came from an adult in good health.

CDR3 protein: CASSEGTGGYQPQHF. DNA for the CDR3: TGTGCCAGCAGCGAGGGCACTGGTGGATATCAGCCCCAGCATTTT. This rearrangement joins TRBV3-1 (or the pseudogene TRBV3-2) to TRBJ1-5; D uncertain. Between the trimmed V and J ends, which lost 5 bases and 5 bases, there was a span of 16 bases. Germline V gene lookup returns CDR1 LGHDT and CDR2 YNNKEL (reference sequence). This CDR3 is 15 amino acids long.

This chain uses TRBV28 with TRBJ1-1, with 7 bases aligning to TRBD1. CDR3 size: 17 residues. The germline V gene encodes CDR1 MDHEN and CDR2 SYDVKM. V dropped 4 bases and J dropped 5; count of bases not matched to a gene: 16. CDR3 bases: TGTGCCAGCAGTTCCCCCTTGACAGGGAGGTTCGGAACTGAAGCTTTCTTT. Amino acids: CASSSPLTGRFGTEAFF.

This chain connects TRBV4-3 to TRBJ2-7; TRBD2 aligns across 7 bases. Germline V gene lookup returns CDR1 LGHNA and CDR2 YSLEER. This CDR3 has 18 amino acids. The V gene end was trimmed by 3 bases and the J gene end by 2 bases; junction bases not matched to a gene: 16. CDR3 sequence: CASSQEVIGAGATYEQYF. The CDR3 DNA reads TGCGCCAGCAGCCAGGAGGTTATTGGGGCGGGAGCAACCTACGAGCAGTACTTC.

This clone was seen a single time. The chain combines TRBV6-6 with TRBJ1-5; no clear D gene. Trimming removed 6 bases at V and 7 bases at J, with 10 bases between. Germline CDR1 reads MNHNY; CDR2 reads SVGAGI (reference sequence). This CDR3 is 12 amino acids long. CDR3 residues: CASSPNGQPQHF. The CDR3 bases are TGTGCCAGCAGCCCAAACGGGCAGCCCCAGCATTTT.

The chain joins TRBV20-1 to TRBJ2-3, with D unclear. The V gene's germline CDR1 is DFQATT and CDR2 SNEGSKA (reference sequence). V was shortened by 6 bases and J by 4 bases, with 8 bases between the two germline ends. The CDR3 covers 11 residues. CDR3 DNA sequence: TGCAGTGCCCGCGTTCCAGATACGCAGTATTTT. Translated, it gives CSARVPDTQYF.